This T cell receptor beta chain was captured in a study of tumor and adjacent non-tumor tissue in lung cancer listed by TCRdb under 2018. As for the study more broadly: By cancer type, the cohort comprised approximately 12 adenocarcinoma patients, a couple of squamous cell carcinoma patients and 1 small cell lung cancer patient. Among the 15 or so patients, ages ranged from roughly 30 to 76 years, around 10 were men and 5 were women, and disease was TNM stage I to III. A total of some 130 million productive TCRbeta reads were generated by sequencing, corresponding to an average of around 4 million reads per sample. Using bulk TCRbeta repertoires from over 14 lung cancer patients, the study set lung tumor tissue side by side with matched distant non-tumor lung tissue. For each patient, one tumor sample and one normal lung sample were taken, giving approximately 29 paired specimens that underwent TCRbeta CDR3 sequencing.

What the research found in general, with its limitations: Peripheral blood was not sequenced, so blood TCRbeta repertoires in these lung cancer patients were not examined. TCR diversity was significantly higher in younger patients, and higher tumor TCR diversity was associated with shorter overall and disease-free survival. A significantly larger cumulative share of the repertoire was made up by the top 100 clones in normal lung than in tumor tissue. Only about 15 patients were included in the cohort, and the need for larger samples and more detailed clinical data was noted by the authors. Tumor tissue showed significantly greater TCR diversity (inverse Simpson) than normal lung tissue (roughly 430 vs 170, P = 0.0075, Mann-Whitney U test). The methods do not name the sequencing platform or mention unique molecular identifiers.

Concerning this clonotype: Its target antigen remains unknown. A much larger clone sits a single nucleotide away, making a read error possible.

RNA was extracted from bulk unsorted tissue and checked for quality with a NanoDrop ND-1000 and an Agilent 2100. Newly diagnosed lung cancer patients without prior chemotherapy who had been admitted for thoracic surgery in China between August and November 2014 were enrolled as donors. Anyone who had undergone radiotherapy or chemotherapy before, or who had another cancer at the same time, was left out of the study. Surgical tissue pieces of 1-2 cm3 were preserved in RNAlater solution and stored at -80 °C until use. The junction shows trimming of 2 bases on V and 4 bases on J, plus 11 bases between the germline ends. According to the germline V gene, CDR1 reads SGHDN and CDR2 reads FVKESK. There are 14 amino acids in the CDR3, from cysteine to phenylalanine inclusive. Only CDR3 DNA remains: 42 bases, in frame from the first base. Libraries were constructed by multiplex PCR. These reads were obtained on an Illumina HiSeq 2500. TCRbeta libraries were constructed through three rounds of nested PCR with primers (Table S4) according to protocols modified from ARM-PCR. PCR products of 200-500 bp were gel-excised and purified with the QIAquick gel extraction kit before sequencing. Under the source paper's analysis protocol: Trimmomatic was used to clean the reads, FLASH was used to merge the reads into complete CDR3 sequences, and MiTCR was used to assign the reads to V(D)J germline segments. Clonal diversity was computed as the inverse Simpson's index with VDJtools. A read counted as productive if the sequence was in-frame and lacked a premature stop codon. TCRdb cleaned the public reads at Q25 with fastp, built clones with MiXCR and kept in-frame beta chains. Rows are unified per CDR3 protein, each entry keeping the most common DNA and genes. These V and J calls originate from TCRdb's pipeline instead of the authors' own analysis. Within this sample are more than 95,000 distinct CDR3 sequences, with 66% of them counted one time only. The ten top clones hold over 10% of the sample.

This sequence originates from a young man with non-small cell lung cancer. Specimen: lung tumor tissue. This receptor chain uses TRBV14 and TRBJ2-5, with no confident D gene call. The CDR3 loop reads CASSQRNIPETQYF. In nucleotide form, the sequence is TGTGCCAGCAGCCAACGGAACATCCCAGAGACCCAGTACTTC.